A selection of T cell receptor beta chains follows, all from one sample in a study of T cell responses to AZD1222 COVID-19 vaccine. The table came from immunoSEQ multiplex PCR; TCRdb's copy has only in-frame clones and leaves some out. The sample shows approximately 180,000 clones, 88% of them seen only once. The source was peripheral blood, collected 28 days after the second AZD1222 dose. These TCRs come from an adult who received the AZD1222 COVID-19 vaccine. Both conserved end residues are part of each CDR3. The order of the fields is CDR3 DNA, CDR3 protein, D gene, clone size, J gene, V gene. The D gene is left open where the match is weak. Not every row has a clone size; where given, it reads once, few, many or a size class.

DNA: TGTGCCAGCAGTGACGTGTGTTCGGGGCTTCACGTCACTGAAGCTTTCTTT
CDR3: CASSDVCSGLHVTEAFF
D: -
size: -
J: TRBJ1-1
V: TRBV6-4

DNA: TGTGCCAGCAGCTCCGACAGGAACACTGAAGCTTTCTTT
CDR3: CASSSDRNTEAFF
D: -
size: -
J: TRBJ1-1
V: TRBV7-8

DNA: TGTGCCTGGACTGGCGGGAGACTCAACTCCTACGAGCAGTACTTC
CDR3: CAWTGGRLNSYEQYF
D: TRBD2
size: -
J: TRBJ2-7
V: TRBV30

DNA: TGTGCCAGCAGCCCCTCAGGGGGGGGAGAGGGTCAGCCCCAGCATTTT
CDR3: CASSPSGGGEGQPQHF
D: TRBD1
size: -
J: TRBJ1-5
V: TRBV7-9

DNA: TGTGCCAGCAGCTTAACAGCGGCGCGCTACGAGCAGTACTTC
CDR3: CASSLTAARYEQYF
D: -
size: -
J: TRBJ2-7
V: TRBV11-2

DNA: TGTGCCAGCAGTGACAGGGGCCAGGGCTACGAGCAGTACTTC
CDR3: CASSDRGQGYEQYF
D: -
size: -
J: TRBJ2-7
V: TRBV25-1

DNA: TGCGCCAGCAGCCAAGGGTCCCTGAGGGTGGCTGGCTACACCTTC
CDR3: CASSQGSLRVAGYTF
D: -
size: -
J: TRBJ1-2
V: TRBV4-3

DNA: TGTGCCAGCAACTCCGGTAACTCTGGAAACACCATATATTTT
CDR3: CASNSGNSGNTIYF
D: -
size: -
J: TRBJ1-3
V: TRBV7-2

DNA: TGTGCCAGCTCAGACATATACAATGAGCAGTTCTTC
CDR3: CASSDIYNEQFF
D: -
size: -
J: TRBJ2-1
V: TRBV18

DNA: TGTGCCAGCAGCCCCCGAACAGGGGGATACTTC
CDR3: CASSPRTGGYF
D: TRBD1
size: -
J: TRBJ2-5
V: TRBV9

DNA: TGCGCCAGCTCCTCCGGGACAGGGGTCGATGGCTACACCTTC
CDR3: CASSSGTGVDGYTF
D: TRBD1
size: -
J: TRBJ1-2
V: TRBV23-1

DNA: TGTGCCAGTAGTTCAGGACATCCCACCATATATTTT
CDR3: CASSSGHPTIYF
D: -
size: once
J: TRBJ1-3
V: TRBV19

DNA: TGCAGCGTTGCGGGACAGGGGGGTTCAAGTGAGCAGTTCTTC
CDR3: CSVAGQGGSSEQFF
D: TRBD1
size: -
J: TRBJ2-1
V: TRBV29-1

DNA: TGTGCCAGCAGCTTATCCAAGGGCGATACGCAGTATTTT
CDR3: CASSLSKGDTQYF
D: -
size: -
J: TRBJ2-3
V: TRBV7-3

DNA: TGCGCCAGCAGCCAAATAGCGGGAGAGGGAGAGACCCAGTACTTC
CDR3: CASSQIAGEGETQYF
D: TRBD2
size: -
J: TRBJ2-5
V: TRBV4-1

DNA: TGTGCCAGCAGTTTGGACAGTTCCTACGAGCAGTACTTC
CDR3: CASSLDSSYEQYF
D: -
size: few
J: TRBJ2-7
V: TRBV2

DNA: TGTGCCAGCAGCCGCAGGGGGCTTGGCACAGATACGCAGTATTTT
CDR3: CASSRRGLGTDTQYF
D: TRBD1
size: -
J: TRBJ2-3
V: TRBV6-2/TRBV6-3

DNA: TGTGCCAGCAGCTTCTCCTCGGGGCGTAACAATGAGCAGTTCTTC
CDR3: CASSFSSGRNNEQFF
D: -
size: -
J: TRBJ2-1
V: TRBV7-2

DNA: TGTGCCAGCGGGTACGTCCCCCAAGAGACCCAGTACTTC
CDR3: CASGYVPQETQYF
D: -
size: -
J: TRBJ2-5
V: TRBV28

DNA: TGTGCCAGCACCCCCCCCCTGGGAGGCACTGAAGCTTTCTTT
CDR3: CASTPPLGGTEAFF
D: -
size: -
J: TRBJ1-1
V: TRBV7-9

DNA: TGTGCCAGCAGTTTAAGGGGCGGCTACACCTTC
CDR3: CASSLRGGYTF
D: -
size: -
J: TRBJ1-2
V: TRBV12-3/TRBV12-4

DNA: TGTGCCGGACAGGGGGATACCTACGAGCAGTACTTC
CDR3: CAGQGDTYEQYF
D: TRBD1
size: -
J: TRBJ2-7
V: TRBV2

DNA: TGTGCCAGCAGCCCCGGGACTCTCCTCCACTTT
CDR3: CASSPGTLLHF
D: -
size: -
J: TRBJ1-6
V: TRBV3-1/TRBV3-2

DNA: TGTGCCAGCAGTTTCTTCCTTCAAGGGACAGGGGAATACGAGCAGTACTTC
CDR3: CASSFFLQGTGEYEQYF
D: TRBD1
size: -
J: TRBJ2-7
V: TRBV28

DNA: TGTGCCAGCAGTAACTACGAGCAGTACTTC
CDR3: CASSNYEQYF
D: -
size: -
J: TRBJ2-7
V: TRBV7-3

DNA: TGTGCCAGCAGCCGCCTCGCGGAGGAAAAACTGTTTTTT
CDR3: CASSRLAEEKLFF
D: -
size: -
J: TRBJ1-4
V: TRBV28

DNA: TGTGCCAGCAGCTTGGGATCGCGGGTGGGCCAAGAGACCCAGTACTTC
CDR3: CASSLGSRVGQETQYF
D: -
size: -
J: TRBJ2-5
V: TRBV5-4

DNA: TGTGCCAGCAGTGAATATCTGAATAGCAATCAGCCCCAGCATTTT
CDR3: CASSEYLNSNQPQHF
D: -
size: -
J: TRBJ1-5
V: TRBV6-1

DNA: TGTGCCAGCAGCCGCCCGACTAGCGGCACAGATACGCAGTATTTT
CDR3: CASSRPTSGTDTQYF
D: TRBD2
size: -
J: TRBJ2-3
V: TRBV4-2

DNA: TGTGCCAGCAGTGGGACTAGCGGGAGCCTGGAGACCCAGTACTTC
CDR3: CASSGTSGSLETQYF
D: TRBD2
size: -
J: TRBJ2-5
V: TRBV6-4

DNA: TGTGCCAGTAGTACGGGACAGGGGTTAAACACCATATATTTT
CDR3: CASSTGQGLNTIYF
D: TRBD1
size: once
J: TRBJ1-3
V: TRBV19

DNA: TGTGCCAGCAGGGATCGGACAGGTTGGGGGCCTATCAATCAGCCCCAGCATTTT
CDR3: CASRDRTGWGPINQPQHF
D: TRBD1
size: -
J: TRBJ1-5
V: TRBV2

DNA: TGTGCCAGCAGCTTAGACGGGAACCCCACAGATACGCAGTATTTT
CDR3: CASSLDGNPTDTQYF
D: -
size: -
J: TRBJ2-3
V: TRBV7-2

DNA: TGTGCCAGCAGTTCCTCGACAGGGACTAACACAGATACGCAGTATTTT
CDR3: CASSSSTGTNTDTQYF
D: -
size: few
J: TRBJ2-3
V: TRBV6-2/TRBV6-3

DNA: TGCGCCAGCAGCTCCGGACTAGCGGGAGTTCTATACGAGCAGTACTTC
CDR3: CASSSGLAGVLYEQYF
D: TRBD2
size: -
J: TRBJ2-7
V: TRBV5-1

DNA: TGTGCCAGCAGCGCCGGACAGACGACCATTGGCTACACCTTC
CDR3: CASSAGQTTIGYTF
D: -
size: -
J: TRBJ1-2
V: TRBV9

DNA: TGCGCCAGCAGCGGGGGACAGGGTACCACTTCAACTAATGAAAAACTGTTTTTT
CDR3: CASSGGQGTTSTNEKLFF
D: TRBD1
size: -
J: TRBJ1-4
V: TRBV5-1

DNA: TGTGCCAGCAGCTCCGGACGGAACACTGAAGCTTTCTTT
CDR3: CASSSGRNTEAFF
D: -
size: -
J: TRBJ1-1
V: TRBV7-2

DNA: TGTGCCAGCAGTTTTGCGAATGCGGGAAGCTCCTACGAGCAGTACTTC
CDR3: CASSFANAGSSYEQYF
D: -
size: -
J: TRBJ2-7
V: TRBV27

DNA: TGTGCCAGCAGTGAAAGCGGGAGCTACAATGAGCAGTTCTTC
CDR3: CASSESGSYNEQFF
D: TRBD2
size: -
J: TRBJ2-1
V: TRBV6-1

DNA: TGTGCCACCAGTGATTTGCGGAGGGGGGTGAATACGCAGTATTTT
CDR3: CATSDLRRGVNTQYF
D: -
size: -
J: TRBJ2-3
V: TRBV24-1

DNA: TGTGCCAGCAGTCCCGGACTATATTCCACAGATACGCAGTATTTT
CDR3: CASSPGLYSTDTQYF
D: -
size: -
J: TRBJ2-3
V: TRBV28

DNA: TGTGCCAGCAGCGTAGGTCCGGACGACCCTTACGAGCAGTACTTC
CDR3: CASSVGPDDPYEQYF
D: -
size: few
J: TRBJ2-7
V: TRBV9

DNA: TGTGCCAGCAGCGCATCCTCCCGTTTGAACACTGAAGCTTTCTTT
CDR3: CASSASSRLNTEAFF
D: -
size: -
J: TRBJ1-1
V: TRBV11-3

DNA: TGTGCCAGCAGCTCCGGGACTCCCAATGAGCAGTTCTTC
CDR3: CASSSGTPNEQFF
D: -
size: -
J: TRBJ2-1
V: TRBV9

DNA: TGTGCCAGCAGCCACCTTACAGGGGAGGTCAATGAGCAGTTCTTC
CDR3: CASSHLTGEVNEQFF
D: -
size: few
J: TRBJ2-1
V: TRBV28

DNA: TGCGCCAGCAGCCCCGGACAGGGGGGATCACCGGCTAATGAAAAACTGTTTTTT
CDR3: CASSPGQGGSPANEKLFF
D: TRBD1
size: -
J: TRBJ1-4
V: TRBV4-1

DNA: TGTGCCAGCAGCTTTGGCAGAGGCACAGATACGCAGTATTTT
CDR3: CASSFGRGTDTQYF
D: -
size: -
J: TRBJ2-3
V: TRBV13

DNA: TGTGCCAGCAGTTTGTTATCGGAGCAGTACTTC
CDR3: CASSLLSEQYF
D: -
size: -
J: TRBJ2-7
V: TRBV28

DNA: TGCGCCAGCAGCCCCGGGACAGGGGGGACCGAGCAGTACTTC
CDR3: CASSPGTGGTEQYF
D: TRBD1
size: few
J: TRBJ2-7
V: TRBV5-1

DNA: TGTGCCAGCAGTATCGGACAGTTCCGGGGGGCCAACGTCCTGACTTTC
CDR3: CASSIGQFRGANVLTF
D: -
size: -
J: TRBJ2-6
V: TRBV2

DNA: TGTGCCATCAGTGGTGGGAGCGGTCAGCCCCAGCATTTT
CDR3: CAISGGSGQPQHF
D: -
size: -
J: TRBJ1-5
V: TRBV10-3

DNA: TGTGCCAGCAACGGGCAGGCCTATGGCTACACCTTC
CDR3: CASNGQAYGYTF
D: -
size: -
J: TRBJ1-2
V: TRBV28

DNA: TGTGCCAGCACCGGCAGTTCCCCCCAGGCTCCTCCTGAAGCTTTCTTT
CDR3: CASTGSSPQAPPEAFF
D: -
size: -
J: TRBJ1-1
V: TRBV28